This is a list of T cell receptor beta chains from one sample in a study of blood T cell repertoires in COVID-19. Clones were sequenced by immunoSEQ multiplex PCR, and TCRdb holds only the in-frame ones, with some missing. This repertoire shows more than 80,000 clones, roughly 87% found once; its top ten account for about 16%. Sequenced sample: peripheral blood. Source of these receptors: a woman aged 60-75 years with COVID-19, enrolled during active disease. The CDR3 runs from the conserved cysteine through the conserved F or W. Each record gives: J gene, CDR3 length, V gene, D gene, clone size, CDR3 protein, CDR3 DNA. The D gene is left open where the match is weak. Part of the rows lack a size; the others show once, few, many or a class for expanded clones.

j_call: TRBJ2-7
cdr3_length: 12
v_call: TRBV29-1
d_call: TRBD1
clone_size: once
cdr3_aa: CSVRGQSYEQYF
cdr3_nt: TGCAGCGTTAGGGGGCAGTCCTACGAGCAGTACTTC

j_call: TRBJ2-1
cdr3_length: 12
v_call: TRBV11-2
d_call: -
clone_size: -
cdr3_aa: CASSTTGLYRFF
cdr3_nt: TGTGCCAGCAGCACCACAGGGTTGTATCGGTTCTTC

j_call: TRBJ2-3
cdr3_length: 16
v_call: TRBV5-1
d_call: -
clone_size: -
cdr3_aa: CASSLAPGEGTDTQYF
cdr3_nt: TGCGCCAGCAGCTTGGCCCCGGGGGAGGGCACAGATACGCAGTATTTT

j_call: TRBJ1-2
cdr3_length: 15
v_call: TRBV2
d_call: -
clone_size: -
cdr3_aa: CARGGTGGTSYGYTF
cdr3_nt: TGTGCCCGGGGGGGCACGGGGGGCACGTCCTATGGCTACACCTTC

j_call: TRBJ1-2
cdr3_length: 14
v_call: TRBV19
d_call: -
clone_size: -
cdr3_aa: CASSMDYGGSGYTF
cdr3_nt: TGTGCCAGTAGTATGGATTACGGGGGTAGTGGCTACACCTTC

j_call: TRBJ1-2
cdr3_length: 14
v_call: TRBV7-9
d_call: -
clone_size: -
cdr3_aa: CASSLGTGGYGYTF
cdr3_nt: TGTGCCAGCAGCTTAGGCACAGGCGGCTATGGCTACACCTTC

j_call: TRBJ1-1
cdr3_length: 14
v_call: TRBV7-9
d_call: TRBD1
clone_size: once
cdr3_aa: CASSLQGSNTEAFF
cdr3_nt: TGTGCCAGCAGTTTACAGGGGTCGAACACTGAAGCTTTCTTT

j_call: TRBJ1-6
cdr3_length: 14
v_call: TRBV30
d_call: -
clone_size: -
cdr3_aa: CAWEDGINNSPLHF
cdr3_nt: TGTGCCTGGGAGGACGGGATAAATAATTCACCCCTCCACTTT

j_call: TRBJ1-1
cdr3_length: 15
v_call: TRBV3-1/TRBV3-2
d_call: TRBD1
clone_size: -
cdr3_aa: CASSQPGQGSFGAFF
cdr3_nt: TGTGCCAGCAGCCAGCCGGGACAGGGTAGTTTCGGGGCTTTCTTT

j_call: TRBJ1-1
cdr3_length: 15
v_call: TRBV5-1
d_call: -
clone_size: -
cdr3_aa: CASSPLSGGGTEAFF
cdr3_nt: TGCGCCAGCAGCCCCCTGTCCGGGGGAGGCACTGAAGCTTTCTTT

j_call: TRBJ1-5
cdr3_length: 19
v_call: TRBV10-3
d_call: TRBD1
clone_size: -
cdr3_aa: CAISEYRDRRSSGNQPQHF
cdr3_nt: TGTGCCATCAGTGAGTACCGGGACAGAAGGAGTAGTGGCAATCAGCCCCAGCATTTT

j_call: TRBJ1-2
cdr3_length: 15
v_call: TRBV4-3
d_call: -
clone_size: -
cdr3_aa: CASSQVPGLDYGYTF
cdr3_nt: TGCGCCAGCAGCCAAGTTCCAGGGTTGGACTATGGCTACACCTTC

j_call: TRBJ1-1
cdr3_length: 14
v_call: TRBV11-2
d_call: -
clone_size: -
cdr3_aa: CASSFSSVNTEAFF
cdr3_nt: TGTGCCAGCAGCTTCTCCAGCGTGAACACTGAAGCTTTCTTT

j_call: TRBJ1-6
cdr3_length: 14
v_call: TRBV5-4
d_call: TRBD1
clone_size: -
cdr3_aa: CASSRGQLNSPLHF
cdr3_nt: TGTGCCAGCAGCCGGGGACAGTTGAATTCACCCCTCCACTTT

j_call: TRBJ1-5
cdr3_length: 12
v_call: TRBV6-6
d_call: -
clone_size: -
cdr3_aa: CASSYEYQPQHF
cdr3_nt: TGTGCCAGCAGTTACGAGTATCAGCCCCAGCATTTT

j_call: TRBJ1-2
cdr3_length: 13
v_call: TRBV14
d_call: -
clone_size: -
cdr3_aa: CASSRGQNYGYTF
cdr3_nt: TGTGCCAGCAGCAGAGGACAGAACTATGGCTACACCTTC

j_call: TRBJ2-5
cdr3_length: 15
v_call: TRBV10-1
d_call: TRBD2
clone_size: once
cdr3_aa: CASSERDYNQETQYF
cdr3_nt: TGCGCCAGCAGTGAGAGGGACTACAACCAAGAGACCCAGTACTTC

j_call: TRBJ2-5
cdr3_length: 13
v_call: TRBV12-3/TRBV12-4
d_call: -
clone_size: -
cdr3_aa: CASGTDSQETQYF
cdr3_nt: TGTGCCAGCGGTACTGACAGTCAAGAGACCCAGTACTTC

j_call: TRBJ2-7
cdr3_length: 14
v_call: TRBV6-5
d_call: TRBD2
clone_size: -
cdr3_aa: CASSYGGERYEQYF
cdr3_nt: TGTGCCAGCAGTTACGGGGGGGAGAGATACGAGCAGTACTTC

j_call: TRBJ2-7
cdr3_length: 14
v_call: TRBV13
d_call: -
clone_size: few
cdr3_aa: CASSPGGSSYEQYF
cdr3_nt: TGTGCCAGCAGCCCAGGTGGGAGCTCCTACGAGCAGTACTTC

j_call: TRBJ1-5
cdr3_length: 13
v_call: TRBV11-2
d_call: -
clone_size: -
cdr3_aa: CASSSGLRQPQHF
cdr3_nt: TGTGCCAGCAGCTCAGGGTTAAGGCAGCCCCAGCATTTT

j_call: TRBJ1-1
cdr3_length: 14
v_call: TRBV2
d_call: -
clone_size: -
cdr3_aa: CASMFGAQGTEAFF
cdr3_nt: TGTGCCAGCATGTTTGGGGCCCAAGGCACTGAAGCTTTCTTT

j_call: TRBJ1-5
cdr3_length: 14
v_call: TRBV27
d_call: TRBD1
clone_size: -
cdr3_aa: CASSPRQGRNPQHF
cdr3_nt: TGTGCCAGCAGTCCCCGACAGGGTAGGAATCCCCAGCATTTT

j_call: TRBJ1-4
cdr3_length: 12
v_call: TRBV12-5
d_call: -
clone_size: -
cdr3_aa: CASAQRTEKLFF
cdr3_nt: TGTGCTAGTGCTCAAAGAACAGAAAAACTGTTTTTT

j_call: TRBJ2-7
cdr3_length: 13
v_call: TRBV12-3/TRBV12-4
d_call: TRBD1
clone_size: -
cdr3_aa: CASTLTGRYEQYF
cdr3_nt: TGTGCCAGCACTCTGACAGGGCGCTACGAGCAGTACTTC

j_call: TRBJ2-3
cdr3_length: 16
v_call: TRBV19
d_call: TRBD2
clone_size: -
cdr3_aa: CASSTPSSGGGDTQYF
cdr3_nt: TGTGCCAGTAGTACCCCCTCGAGCGGGGGGGGAGATACGCAGTATTTT

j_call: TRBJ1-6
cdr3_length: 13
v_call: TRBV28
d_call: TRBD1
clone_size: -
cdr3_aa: CATGDRGFSPLHF
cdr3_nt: TGTGCCACAGGAGACAGGGGCTTTTCACCCCTCCACTTT

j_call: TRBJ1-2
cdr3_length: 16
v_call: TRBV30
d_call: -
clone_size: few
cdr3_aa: CAWSVLAGVYSGGYTF
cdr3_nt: TGTGCCTGGAGTGTACTGGCAGGGGTTTATTCGGGGGGCTACACCTTC

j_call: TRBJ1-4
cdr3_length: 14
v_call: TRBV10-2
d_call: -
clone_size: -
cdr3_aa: CASSVRGGNEKLFF
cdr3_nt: TGCGCCAGCAGTGTGCGGGGGGGAAATGAAAAACTGTTTTTT

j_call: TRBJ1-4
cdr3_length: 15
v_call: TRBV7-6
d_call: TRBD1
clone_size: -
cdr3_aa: CASSLTGAPTEKLFF
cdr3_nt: TGTGCCAGCAGCTTAACAGGGGCGCCCACGGAAAAACTGTTTTTT

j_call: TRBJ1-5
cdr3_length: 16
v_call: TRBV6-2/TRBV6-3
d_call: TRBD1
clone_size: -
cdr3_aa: CASSYLGQGGSQPQHF
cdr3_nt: TGTGCCAGCAGTTACCTGGGACAGGGCGGGAGTCAGCCCCAGCATTTT

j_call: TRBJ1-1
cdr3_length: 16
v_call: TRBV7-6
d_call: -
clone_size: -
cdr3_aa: CASSLGRGGLNTEAFF
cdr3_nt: TGTGCCAGCAGCTTAGGGCGAGGGGGTTTGAACACTGAAGCTTTCTTT

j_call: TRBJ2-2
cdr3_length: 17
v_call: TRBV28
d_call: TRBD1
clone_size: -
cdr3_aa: CASSPSYRGMGTGELFF
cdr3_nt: TGTGCCAGCAGTCCGTCGTACAGGGGAATGGGCACCGGGGAGCTGTTTTTT

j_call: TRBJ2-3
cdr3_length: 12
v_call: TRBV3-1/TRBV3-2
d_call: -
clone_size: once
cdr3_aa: CASRAGRDTQYF
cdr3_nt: TGTGCCAGCAGGGCGGGCCGAGATACGCAGTATTTT

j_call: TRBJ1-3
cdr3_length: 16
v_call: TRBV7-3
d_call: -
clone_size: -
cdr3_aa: CASSPRGGHSGNTIYF
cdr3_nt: TGTGCCAGCAGCCCCCGAGGGGGACACTCTGGAAACACCATATATTTT

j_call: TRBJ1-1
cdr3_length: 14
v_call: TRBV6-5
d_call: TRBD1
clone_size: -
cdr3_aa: CASSRTGGNTEAFF
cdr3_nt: TGTGCCAGCAGTAGGACAGGGGGGAACACTGAAGCTTTCTTT

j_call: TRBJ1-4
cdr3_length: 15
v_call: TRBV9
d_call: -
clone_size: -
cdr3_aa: CASSVSTGSHEKLFF
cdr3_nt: TGTGCCAGCAGCGTTTCGACAGGCTCACATGAAAAACTGTTTTTT

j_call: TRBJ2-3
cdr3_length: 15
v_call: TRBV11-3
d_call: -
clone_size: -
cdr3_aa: CASSPRTEITDTQYF
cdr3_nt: TGTGCCAGCAGTCCGAGGACAGAGATCACAGATACGCAGTATTTT

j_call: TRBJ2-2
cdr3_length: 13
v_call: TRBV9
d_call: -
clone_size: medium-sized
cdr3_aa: CAGQGRADGELFF
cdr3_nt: TGTGCCGGTCAGGGGCGGGCTGATGGGGAGCTGTTTTTT

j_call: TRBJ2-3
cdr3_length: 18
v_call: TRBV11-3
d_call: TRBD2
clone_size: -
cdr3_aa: CASSPGLAGGSRGDTQYF
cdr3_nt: TGTGCCAGCAGCCCTGGACTAGCGGGGGGTTCACGAGGGGATACGCAGTATTTT

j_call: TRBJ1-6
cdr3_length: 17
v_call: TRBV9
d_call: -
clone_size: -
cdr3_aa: CASSVGRDFSYNSPLHF
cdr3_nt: TGTGCCAGCAGCGTAGGGAGAGATTTTTCCTATAATTCACCCCTCCACTTT

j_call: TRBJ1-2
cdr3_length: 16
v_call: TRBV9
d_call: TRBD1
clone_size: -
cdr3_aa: CASSVHGQGINYGYTF
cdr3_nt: TGTGCCAGCAGCGTACACGGACAGGGGATAAACTATGGCTACACCTTC

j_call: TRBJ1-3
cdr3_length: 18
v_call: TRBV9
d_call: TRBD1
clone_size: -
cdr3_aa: CASSVAAGQGTSGNTIYF
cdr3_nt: TGTGCCAGCAGCGTAGCAGCCGGACAGGGGACGTCTGGAAACACCATATATTTT

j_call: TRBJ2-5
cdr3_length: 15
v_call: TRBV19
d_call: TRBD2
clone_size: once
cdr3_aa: CASSPGVAGVSAQYF
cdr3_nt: TGTGCCAGTAGTCCCGGGGTAGCGGGGGTTTCGGCCCAGTACTTC

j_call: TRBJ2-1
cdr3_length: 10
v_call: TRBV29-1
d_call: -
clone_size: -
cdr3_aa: CSGSNNEQFF
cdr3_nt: TGCAGCGGGTCTAACAATGAGCAGTTCTTC

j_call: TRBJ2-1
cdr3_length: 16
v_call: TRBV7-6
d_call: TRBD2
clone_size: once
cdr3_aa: CASSHPSGGAVNEQFF
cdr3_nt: TGTGCCAGCAGCCATCCCAGCGGGGGGGCGGTCAATGAGCAGTTCTTC

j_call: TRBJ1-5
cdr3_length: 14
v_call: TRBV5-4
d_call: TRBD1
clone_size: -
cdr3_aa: CASSYEGGRQPQHF
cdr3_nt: TGTGCCAGCAGCTACGAAGGGGGCAGGCAGCCCCAGCATTTT

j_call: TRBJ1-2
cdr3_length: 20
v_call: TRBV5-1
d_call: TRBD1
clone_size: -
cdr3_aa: CASSLGGQGPYTSTNYGYTF
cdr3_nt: TGCGCCAGCAGCTTGGGTGGACAGGGACCATACACTTCCACTAACTATGGCTACACCTTC

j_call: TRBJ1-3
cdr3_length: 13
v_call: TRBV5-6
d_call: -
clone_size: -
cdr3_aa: CASSRDTSNTIYF
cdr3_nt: TGTGCCAGCAGCCGCGACACGTCCAACACCATATATTTT

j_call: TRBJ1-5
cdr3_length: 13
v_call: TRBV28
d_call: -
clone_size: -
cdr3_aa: CASSQTRARPQHF
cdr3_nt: TGTGCCAGCAGTCAGACCAGGGCACGGCCCCAGCATTTT

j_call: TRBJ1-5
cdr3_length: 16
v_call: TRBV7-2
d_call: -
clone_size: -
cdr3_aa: CASSLWVAGVDQPQHF
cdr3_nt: TGTGCCAGCAGCCTCTGGGTGGCAGGGGTGGATCAGCCCCAGCATTTT

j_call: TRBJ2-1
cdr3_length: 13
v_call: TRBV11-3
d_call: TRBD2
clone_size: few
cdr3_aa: CASSIRRGDEQFF
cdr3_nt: TGTGCCAGCAGCATACGTCGGGGGGATGAGCAGTTCTTC

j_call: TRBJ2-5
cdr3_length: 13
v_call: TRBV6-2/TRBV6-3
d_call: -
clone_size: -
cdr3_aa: CASSYLASETQYF
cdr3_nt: TGTGCCAGCAGTTACTTAGCATCCGAGACCCAGTACTTC

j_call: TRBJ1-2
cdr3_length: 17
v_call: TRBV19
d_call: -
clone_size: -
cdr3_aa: CASSVGVQPYSNYGYTF
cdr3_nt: TGTGCCAGTAGTGTCGGGGTCCAGCCGTATTCTAACTATGGCTACACCTTC

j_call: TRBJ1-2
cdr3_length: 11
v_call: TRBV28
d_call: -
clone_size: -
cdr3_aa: CASSQAYGYTF
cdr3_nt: TGTGCCAGCAGCCAGGCCTATGGCTACACCTTC

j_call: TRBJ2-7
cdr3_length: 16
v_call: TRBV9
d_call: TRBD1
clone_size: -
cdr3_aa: CASSPSSGQSSYEQYF
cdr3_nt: TGTGCCAGCAGCCCCTCCTCGGGACAGTCATCCTACGAGCAGTACTTC

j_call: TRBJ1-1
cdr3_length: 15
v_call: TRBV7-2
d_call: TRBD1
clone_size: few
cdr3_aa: CASSPQDRMNTEAFF
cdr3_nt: TGTGCCAGCAGCCCACAGGACAGGATGAACACTGAAGCTTTCTTT